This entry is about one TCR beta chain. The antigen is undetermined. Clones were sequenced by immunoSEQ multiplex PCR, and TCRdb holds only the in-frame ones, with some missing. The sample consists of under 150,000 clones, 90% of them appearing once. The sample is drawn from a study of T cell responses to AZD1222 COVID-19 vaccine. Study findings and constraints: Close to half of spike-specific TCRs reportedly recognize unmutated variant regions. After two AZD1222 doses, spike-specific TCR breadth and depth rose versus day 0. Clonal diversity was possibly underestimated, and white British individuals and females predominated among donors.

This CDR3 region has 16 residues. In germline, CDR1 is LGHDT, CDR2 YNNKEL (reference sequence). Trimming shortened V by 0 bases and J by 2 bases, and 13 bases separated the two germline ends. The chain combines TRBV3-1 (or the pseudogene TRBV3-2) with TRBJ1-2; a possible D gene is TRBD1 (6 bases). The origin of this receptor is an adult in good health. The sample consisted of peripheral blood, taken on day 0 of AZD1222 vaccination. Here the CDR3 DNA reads TGTGCCAGCAGCCAAGATCCCCGACAGGAGAACTATGGCTACACCTTC. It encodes CASSQDPRQENYGYTF.